This is a list of T cell receptor beta chains from one sample in a study of cytomegalovirus exposure and HLA in healthy donors. This table comes from immunoSEQ multiplex PCR, and its TCRdb copy is limited to in-frame clones, with some not included. This sample has roughly 160,000 clones, with approximately 80% found just once. Sequenced sample: PBMCs. These receptors originate from a woman aged 30 to 39 in good health and CMV-seropositive. CDR3s include the opening cysteine and the closing phenylalanine or tryptophan. A D gene is named only where the DNA matches it firmly. Clone size is not always given. Where it is, it says once, few, many or a class for expanded clones.

V gene	J gene	clone size	D gene	CDR3 protein	CDR3 DNA
TRBV27	TRBJ1-6	NA	NA	CASSLEFNSPLHF	TGTGCCAGCAGTCTCGAGTTCAATTCACCCCTCCACTTT
TRBV19	TRBJ1-5	once	TRBD1	CASSLQGGGNQPQHF	TGTGCCAGTAGTTTACAGGGGGGTGGCAATCAGCCCCAGCATTTT
TRBV7-3	TRBJ2-3	NA	NA	CASSLRAASTDTQYF	TGTGCCAGCAGCCTGAGGGCGGCTAGCACAGATACGCAGTATTTT
TRBV10-3	TRBJ2-1	NA	TRBD1	CAIRGAGGPYNEQFF	TGTGCCATCCGCGGGGCAGGGGGCCCCTACAATGAGCAGTTCTTC
TRBV5-5	TRBJ1-2	once	NA	CASSLDLWGYTF	TGTGCCAGCAGCTTGGACCTATGGGGCTACACCTTC
TRBV4-1	TRBJ1-5	NA	NA	CASSQDLAKYQPQHF	TGCGCCAGCAGCCAAGATCTGGCCAAGTATCAGCCCCAGCATTTT
TRBV7-2	TRBJ1-2	NA	NA	CASSLMGADYGYTF	TGTGCCAGCAGCTTAATGGGCGCTGACTATGGCTACACCTTC
TRBV20-1	TRBJ2-7	NA	NA	CSASGEEQYF	TGCAGTGCTAGCGGGGAAGAGCAGTACTTC
TRBV7-9	TRBJ1-2	NA	NA	CASSLLDGAVGYTF	TGTGCCAGCAGCTTACTCGACGGAGCCGTTGGCTACACCTTC
TRBV7-2	TRBJ1-2	NA	TRBD1	CASSKMSRTGIDGYTF	TGTGCCAGCAGCAAAATGTCCCGGACAGGGATCGATGGCTACACCTTC
TRBV6-5	TRBJ2-7	NA	NA	CASAYRASLYEQYF	TGTGCCAGCGCCTACAGGGCATCTTTGTACGAGCAGTACTTC
TRBV7-9	TRBJ2-5	few	NA	CASSPGETQYF	TGTGCCAGCAGCCCCGGGGAGACCCAGTACTTC
TRBV28	TRBJ2-7	few	TRBD2	CASRIPPGTSGLPYEQYF	TGTGCCAGCAGAATCCCCCCCGGGACTAGCGGCCTTCCTTACGAGCAGTACTTC
TRBV7-3	TRBJ2-5	NA	NA	CASSFTGHETQYF	TGTGCCAGCAGCTTTACAGGGCACGAGACCCAGTACTTC
TRBV6-5	TRBJ1-4	once	NA	CASSTRRTVNEKLFF	TGTGCCAGCAGTACACGAAGGACAGTGAATGAAAAACTGTTTTTT
TRBV4-3	TRBJ2-1	NA	NA	CASSQDLGLGNEQFF	TGCGCCAGCAGCCAAGATTTGGGGCTAGGAAATGAGCAGTTCTTC
TRBV4-1	TRBJ2-3	NA	TRBD2	CASSPSGGGVGGPGAQYF	TGCGCCAGCAGCCCCTCTGGGGGGGGAGTGGGCGGGCCCGGAGCGCAGTATTTT
TRBV4-1	TRBJ1-5	few	NA	CASSQGAYNQPQHF	TGCGCCAGCAGCCAGGGAGCTTACAATCAGCCCCAGCATTTT
TRBV25-1	TRBJ1-3	NA	NA	CASSSAGNTIYF	TGTGCCAGCAGTTCCGCTGGAAACACCATATATTTT
TRBV7-9	TRBJ1-3	NA	NA	CSSSLDTGTIYF	TGTTCCAGCAGCTTAGATACGGGCACCATATATTTT
TRBV6-5	TRBJ2-5	NA	NA	CASSYSKRLETQYF	TGTGCCAGCAGTTACTCGAAGAGGTTGGAGACCCAGTACTTC
TRBV7-9	TRBJ2-5	NA	NA	CASSSTEAGETQYF	TGTGCCAGCAGCTCGACGGAGGCCGGAGAGACCCAGTACTTC
TRBV10-1	TRBJ2-7	NA	NA	CASPTQPEQYF	TGCGCCAGCCCTACCCAACCCGAGCAGTACTTC
TRBV6-5	TRBJ2-7	NA	NA	CASSWAGTYEQYF	TGTGCCAGCAGTTGGGCCGGGACTTACGAGCAGTACTTC
TRBV15	TRBJ2-7	NA	NA	CATRPEGEYYEQYF	TGTGCCACCAGACCGGAAGGGGAATACTACGAGCAGTACTTC
TRBV19	TRBJ1-1	NA	NA	CASSINRVTEAFF	TGTGCCAGTAGTATCAACAGGGTCACTGAAGCTTTCTTT
TRBV7-6	TRBJ2-2	NA	TRBD1	CASSFGTGYTGELFF	TGTGCCAGCAGCTTTGGGACAGGGTACACCGGGGAGCTGTTTTTT
TRBV7-2	TRBJ2-3	NA	NA	CASSFLGGAVTDTQYF	TGTGCCAGCAGCTTCCTAGGGGGGGCAGTCACAGATACGCAGTATTTT
TRBV6-5	TRBJ1-4	NA	NA	CASTGGANEKLFF	TGTGCCAGCACGGGAGGGGCTAATGAAAAACTGTTTTTT
TRBV7-9	TRBJ1-2	NA	NA	CSSSLGQNYGYTF	TGTTCCAGCAGCTTGGGCCAAAACTATGGCTACACCTTC